Sequencing of this T cell receptor (beta chain) was carried out in a study of T cell responses to AZD1222 COVID-19 vaccine. Overall study findings and caveats: Most donors were white British, females outnumbered males, and clonal diversity was possibly underestimated. Sampling that yielded the repertoires occurred only after the peak T cell response. Spike-wide coverage was observed for vaccine-associated CD4 TCRs, with dominant responses at 160-218 and 743-854.

Using immunoSEQ multiplex PCR, the repertoire was profiled, and TCRdb retains in-frame clones only, with some absent. This table has about 81,000 clones, 85% to 90% appearing once. Trimming removed 4 bases from V and 7 bases from J, with 17 bases in between. The CDR3 consists of 15 residues. The V gene's germline CDR1 is KGHSH and CDR2 LQKENI. A note on this clone: Its antigen is unknown.

Timing groups of about 4 and about 12 weeks for second doses were pooled. The chain links TRBV18 to TRBJ1-5; a possible D gene is TRBD1 (5 bases). Sequenced material: peripheral blood, taken 28 days after the second AZD1222 dose. The TCR was taken from an adult who received the AZD1222 COVID-19 vaccine. The DNA of the CDR3 is TGTGCCAGCTCACATGGGGGGGAGGGCCAGCAGCCCCAGCATTTT. Residues: CASSHGGEGQQPQHF.